This T cell receptor (beta chain) was documented in a study of cytomegalovirus exposure and HLA in healthy donors. Study-wide results and limits: Investigators reported more than 150 TCR beta chains as tied to cytomegalovirus.

Worth noting for this clone: Its specificity is unknown.

Use of 60 Vbeta and 13 Jbeta primers characterized the PCR. In the study's own analysis: Unique TCR beta chains totaled some 78 million in a later count, with roughly 11 million of them shared. Profiling relied on immunoSEQ multiplex PCR, and the TCRdb table lists in-frame clones only, not all of them. Clone size and the V and J calls come from that table; the DNA yielded D and trimming. This sample has 270,000 or so clones; 80% to 95% occur once, and the top ten carry 1.7%. The CDR3 spans 14 residues. Between the trimmed V and J ends, which lost 4 bases and 0 bases, there was a span of 5 bases. Germline lookup yields CDR1 SGDLS and CDR2 YYNGEE.

This TCR was sampled from a girl aged 2 to 10 in good health and CMV-seronegative. Material for sequencing was PBMCs. The genes are TRBV9 and TRBJ2-6; no clear D. This chain's CDR3 is CASSPNSGANVLTF. The CDR3 DNA reads as TGTGCCAGCAGCCCAAACTCTGGGGCCAACGTCCTGACTTTC.